This TCR beta chain was found in a study of blood T cell repertoires in COVID-19. Produced via immunoSEQ multiplex PCR; TCRdb's table is partial and in-frame only. The sample lists some 150,000 clones, about nine tenths seen once, with around 2.5% in the top ten. The germline CDR1 and CDR2 sequences are SGHVS and FQNEAQ. Trimming left V 2 bases short and J 0 bases short, with 14 bases between. The CDR3 has 16 residues. The origin of this receptor is a woman in her 70s with acute or convalescent COVID-19. Specimen: peripheral blood. This sequence joins TRBV7-8 and TRBJ2-7; D may be TRBD2 (5 bases). The CDR3 DNA follows: TGTGCCAGCAGCTTATCAGGTTCGGGGAGCTCCTACGAGCAGTACTTC. It translates to CASSLSGSGSSYEQYF.